The entry below describes one TCR beta chain. The data are from a study of blood T cell repertoires in COVID-19. Study processing details: Amplification from reference gene primers served as the basis for estimated nucleated cell counts. Here immunoSEQ multiplex PCR was the method, and the copy in TCRdb shows in-frame clones only, minus some. V and J calls plus clone size are reproduced from that table; the DNA served to infer D and trimming. The data contain some 340,000 clones, approximately 91% of them singletons. The clonotype originates from a woman between 25 and 40 years old who had been exposed to COVID-19. Sequenced material: PBMCs or T cells enriched from blood (not recorded which).

CDR3 in DNA: TGTGCCAGCAGCACCTACAGGGAAGCTGGAAACACCATATATTTT. Translation: CASSTYREAGNTIYF. The chain links TRBV7-2 to TRBJ1-3, with D perhaps TRBD1 (6 bases). CDR1 is SGHTA, CDR2 FQGNSA, per germline. CDR3 length equals 15 residues. Trimming pared 5 bases from V and 2 bases from J, leaving 13 bases between.